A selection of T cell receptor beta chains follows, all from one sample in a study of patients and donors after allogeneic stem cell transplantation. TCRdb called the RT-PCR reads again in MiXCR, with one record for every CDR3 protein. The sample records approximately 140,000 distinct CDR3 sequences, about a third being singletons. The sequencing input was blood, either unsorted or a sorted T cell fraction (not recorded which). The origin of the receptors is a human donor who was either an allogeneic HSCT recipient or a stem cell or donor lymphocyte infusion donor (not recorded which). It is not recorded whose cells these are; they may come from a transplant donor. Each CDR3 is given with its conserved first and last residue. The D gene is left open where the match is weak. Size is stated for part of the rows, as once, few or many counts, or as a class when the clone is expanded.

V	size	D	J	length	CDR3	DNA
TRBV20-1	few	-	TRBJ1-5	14	CSAKDPLSNQPQHF	TGCAGTGCAAAGGACCCCCTGAGCAATCAGCCCCAGCATTTT
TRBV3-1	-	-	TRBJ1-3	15	CASSQVASTGNTIYF	TGTGCCAGCAGCCAAGTGGCGAGCACTGGAAACACCATATATTTT
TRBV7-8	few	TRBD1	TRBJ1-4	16	CASSSGGGGWSEKLFF	TGTGCCAGCAGCTCCGGAGGAGGGGGCTGGAGTGAAAAACTGTTTTTT
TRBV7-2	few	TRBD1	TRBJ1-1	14	CASSADRGSTEAFF	TGTGCCAGCAGCGCGGACAGGGGTAGCACTGAAGCTTTCTTT
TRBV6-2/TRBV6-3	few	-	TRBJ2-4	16	CASSYSWALAKNIQYF	TGTGCCAGCAGTTACTCTTGGGCGTTAGCCAAAAACATTCAGTACTTC
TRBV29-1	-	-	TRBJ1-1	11	CSVLWNTEAFF	TGCAGCGTTCTTTGGAACACTGAAGCTTTCTTT
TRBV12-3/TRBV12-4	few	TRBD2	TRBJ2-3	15	CASSNSGGGTDTQYF	TGTGCCAGCAGTAACAGCGGGGGGGGCACAGATACGCAGTATTTT
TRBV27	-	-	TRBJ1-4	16	CASSLTGSTTNEKLFF	TGTGCCAGCAGTTTGACCGGGTCTACAACTAATGAAAAACTGTTTTTT
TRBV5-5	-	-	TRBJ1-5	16	CASSLGLQGSNQPQHF	TGTGCCAGCAGCTTGGGGTTGCAGGGAAGCAATCAGCCCCAGCATTTT
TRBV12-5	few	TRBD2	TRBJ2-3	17	CASGLGLAGTYTDTQYF	TGTGCTAGTGGTTTGGGGCTAGCGGGGACCTACACAGATACGCAGTATTTT
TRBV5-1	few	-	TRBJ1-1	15	CASSLAGVVNTEAFF	TGCGCCAGCAGCTTGGCCGGGGTTGTGAACACTGAAGCTTTCTTT
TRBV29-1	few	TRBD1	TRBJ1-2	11	CSGGQGNDYTF	TGCAGCGGAGGACAGGGTAATGACTACACCTTC
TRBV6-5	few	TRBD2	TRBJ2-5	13	CASSWTSRETQYF	TGTGCCAGCTCTTGGACTAGCCGGGAGACCCAGTACTTC
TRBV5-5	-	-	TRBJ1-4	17	CASSWLGPHLRGEKLFF	TGTGCCAGCAGCTGGCTCGGACCCCATCTTCGTGGGGAAAAACTGTTTTTT
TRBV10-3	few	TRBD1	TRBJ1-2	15	CAISERAGGNYGYTF	TGTGCCATCAGTGAGAGGGCAGGGGGGAACTATGGCTACACCTTC
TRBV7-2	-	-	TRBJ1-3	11	CASSLKNTIYF	TGTGCCAGCAGCCTGAAGAACACCATATATTTT
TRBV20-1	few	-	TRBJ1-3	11	CSARRANTIYF	TGCAGTGCTAGAAGGGCAAACACCATATATTTT
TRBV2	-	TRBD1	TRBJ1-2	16	CASRETGSLANYGYTF	TGTGCCAGCAGGGAGACAGGGTCCCTCGCGAACTATGGCTACACCTTC
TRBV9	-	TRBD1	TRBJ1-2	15	CASSVAGQINYGYTF	TGTGCCAGCAGCGTGGCGGGACAGATTAACTATGGCTACACCTTC
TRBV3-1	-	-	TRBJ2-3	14	CASSQTRSTDTQYF	TGTGCCAGCAGCCAGACTAGAAGCACAGATACGCAGTATTTT
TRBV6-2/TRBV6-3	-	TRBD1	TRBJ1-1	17	CASTYKTGVAWNTEAFF	TGTGCCAGCACTTACAAGACAGGGGTGGCGTGGAACACTGAAGCTTTCTTT
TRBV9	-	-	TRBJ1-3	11	CASSGGTTQDF	TGTGCCAGCAGCGGGGGCACAACTCAGGATTTT
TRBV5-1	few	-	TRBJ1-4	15	CASSLEASRGEKLFF	TGCGCCAGCAGCTTGGAGGCCTCCCGAGGGGAAAAACTGTTTTTT
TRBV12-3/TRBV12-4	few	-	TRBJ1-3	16	CASSFGGPSSGNTIYF	TGTGCCAGCAGTTTCGGGGGCCCGAGCTCTGGAAACACCATATATTTT
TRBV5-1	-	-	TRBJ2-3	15	CASSLEWGSTDTQYF	TGCGCCAGCAGCTTGGAGTGGGGGAGCACAGATACGCAGTATTTT
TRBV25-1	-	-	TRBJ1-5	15	CASSVGRVISSSQHF	TGTGCCAGCAGTGTGGGCAGAGTCATCAGTAGTTCCCAGCATTTT
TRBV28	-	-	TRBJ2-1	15	CASSTGTTSYNKQFF	TGTGCCAGCAGTACCGGGACCACATCCTACAATAAGCAGTTCTTC
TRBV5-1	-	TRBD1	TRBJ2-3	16	CASSPIGTGETDTQYF	TGCGCCAGCAGCCCCATTGGGACAGGGGAGACAGATACGCAGTATTTT
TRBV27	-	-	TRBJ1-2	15	CASSSGSPRDYGYTF	TGTGCCAGCAGTTCCGGGTCACCCAGGGACTATGGCTACACCTTC
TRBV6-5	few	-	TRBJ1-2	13	CASSPDSFYGYTF	TGTGCCAGCAGTCCGGACAGCTTCTATGGCTACACCTTC
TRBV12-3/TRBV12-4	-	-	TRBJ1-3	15	CASSFWAGSGNTIYF	TGTGCCAGCAGTTTTTGGGCAGGCTCTGGAAACACCATATATTTT
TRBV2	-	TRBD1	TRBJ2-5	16	CASSEAGTGTQETQYF	TGTGCCAGCAGCGAGGCCGGGACAGGAACCCAAGAGACCCAGTACTTC
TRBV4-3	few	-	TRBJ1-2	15	CASSRTGEPRYGYTF	TGCGCCAGCAGCCGTACCGGTGAACCCCGATATGGCTACACCTTC
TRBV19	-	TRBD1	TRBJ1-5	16	CASSPQDRGGNQPQHF	TGTGCCAGTAGCCCCCAGGACAGGGGTGGCAATCAGCCCCAGCATTTT
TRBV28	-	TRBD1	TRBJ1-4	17	CASSLSGPGGPNEKLFF	TGTGCCAGCAGTTTATCCGGGCCAGGGGGACCTAATGAAAAACTGTTTTTT
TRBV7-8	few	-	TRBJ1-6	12	CASSLALSPLHF	TGTGCCAGCAGCTTAGCACTTTCACCCCTCCACTTT
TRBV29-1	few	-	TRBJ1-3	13	CSASPSSGNTIYF	TGCAGCGCCTCGCCCAGCTCTGGAAACACCATATATTTT
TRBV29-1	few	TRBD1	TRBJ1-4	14	CSVEMPGGTEKLFF	TGCAGCGTTGAGATGCCAGGGGGGACTGAAAAACTGTTTTTT
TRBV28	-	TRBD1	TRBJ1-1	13	CASRPTGVRGAFF	TGTGCCAGCAGGCCGACAGGGGTGAGGGGGGCTTTCTTT
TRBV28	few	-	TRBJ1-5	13	CASSLGPPTPQHF	TGTGCCAGCAGTTTAGGCCCGCCCACGCCCCAGCATTTT
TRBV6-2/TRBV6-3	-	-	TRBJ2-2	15	CASSYNRGGTGELFF	TGTGCCAGCAGTTACAACAGGGGAGGGACCGGGGAGCTGTTTTTT
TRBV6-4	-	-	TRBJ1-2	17	CASSDYSRWGTDYGYTF	TGTGCCAGCAGTGATTACAGCCGATGGGGCACGGACTATGGCTACACCTTC
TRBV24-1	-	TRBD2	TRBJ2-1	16	CATSDLVAGGPNEQFF	TGTGCCACCAGTGATTTGGTAGCGGGGGGGCCCAATGAGCAGTTCTTC
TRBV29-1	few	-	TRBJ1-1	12	CSVVVGNTEAFF	TGCAGCGTTGTCGTCGGTAACACTGAAGCTTTCTTT
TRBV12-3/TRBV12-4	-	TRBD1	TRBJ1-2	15	CASSYSDRRVYGYTF	TGTGCCAGCAGTTACTCGGACAGGAGGGTCTATGGCTACACCTTC
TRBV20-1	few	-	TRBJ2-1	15	CSARSATSSYNEQFF	TGCAGTGCTAGGTCGGCAACGAGCTCCTACAATGAGCAGTTCTTC
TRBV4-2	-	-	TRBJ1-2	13	CASSLPADYGYTF	TGTGCCAGCAGCCTCCCCGCAGACTATGGCTACACCTTC
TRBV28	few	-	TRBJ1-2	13	CASEVGRAQGYTF	TGTGCCAGCGAGGTGGGGCGCGCCCAGGGCTACACCTTC
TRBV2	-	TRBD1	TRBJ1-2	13	CASSEDRGIGYTF	TGTGCCAGCAGTGAAGACAGGGGAATTGGCTACACCTTC
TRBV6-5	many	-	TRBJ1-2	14	CASSSPGSRYGYTF	TGTGCCAGCAGTTCTCCTGGCTCAAGATATGGCTACACCTTC
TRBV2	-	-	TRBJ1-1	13	CASSGPGNTEAFF	TGTGCCAGCAGTGGACCGGGGAACACTGAAGCTTTCTTT
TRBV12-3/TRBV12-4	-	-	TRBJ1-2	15	CASSLKQGPAYGYTF	TGTGCCAGCAGTTTAAAGCAGGGCCCAGCCTATGGCTACACCTTC
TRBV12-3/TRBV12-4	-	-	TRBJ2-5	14	CASSPGTGEETQYF	TGTGCCAGCAGTCCAGGGACGGGGGAAGAGACCCAGTACTTC
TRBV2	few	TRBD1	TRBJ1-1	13	CASLRTGDTEAFF	TGTGCCAGCTTACGGACAGGGGACACTGAAGCTTTCTTT
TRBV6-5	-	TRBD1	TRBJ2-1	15	CASSYTTGGHNEQFF	TGTGCCAGCAGTTACACCACAGGGGGCCACAATGAGCAGTTCTTC